This entry lists 5 T cell receptor beta chains sequenced from one sample in a study of OX40 agonist ivuxolimab in advanced cancers. Produced via immunoSEQ multiplex PCR; TCRdb's table is partial and in-frame only. The sample records about 51,000 clones, more than 65% being singletons. The sequencing used CD4+ or CD8+ T cells sorted from blood, collected in a trial of the OX40 agonist ivuxolimab. The receptors shown here come from an adult with an advanced solid tumor such as melanoma, head and neck, liver or kidney cancer.

This chain connects TRBV4-1 to TRBJ1-2; D is ambiguous. V lost 2 bases and J lost 4, with 8 bases in between. Germline loops: CDR1 MGHRA, CDR2 YSYEKL. The CDR3 totals 13 residues. CDR3 DNA: TGCGCCAGCAGCCAACTGGGCCTCTATGGCTACACCTTC. Translating gives CASSQLGLYGYTF.

The J gene is TRBJ1-5, the V gene TRBV15; D ambiguous. Trimming took off 5 bases at V and 3 bases at J, with 11 bases between the two ends. Germline V CDR1 and CDR2: LNHNV, YYDKDF (reference sequence). The CDR3 is 14 residues long. This CDR3 is CATSRDDTNQPQHF. In DNA, the CDR3 is TGTGCCACCAGCCGCGACGATACCAATCAGCCCCAGCATTTT. Full variable domain (rest looked up from reference TRBV15 and TRBJ1-5): DAMVIQNPRYQVTQFGKPVTLSCSQTLNHNVMYWYQQKSSQAPKLLFHYYDKDFNNEADTPDNFQSRRPNTSFCFLDIRSPGLGDTAMYLCATSRDDTNQPQHFGDGTRLSIL.

The genes are TRBV6-5 and TRBJ2-3; 8 bases are a match to TRBD2. Germline V gene data show CDR1 as MNHEY and CDR2 as SVGAGI. The CDR3 length is 16 residues. V shed 3 bases, J shed 2 bases, and the junction held 7 bases outside the gene matches. The CDR3: CASSYGSSGFTDTQYF. Here the CDR3 DNA reads TGTGCCAGCAGTTATGGGTCTAGCGGGTTCACAGATACGCAGTATTTT.

The chain links TRBV12-2 to TRBJ1-4. TRBV12-2 is marked as a pseudogene. This CDR3 is 15 amino acids long. This CDR3 reads CARRGHGGLGSKLFF. DNA of the CDR3: TGTGCAAGGCGCGGCCATGGGGGGCTGGGTTCTAAACTGTTTTTT.

The rearrangement joins TRBV19 to TRBJ1-6; no firm D call. The CDR3 runs to 13 residues. Trimming pared 6 bases from V and 4 bases from J, leaving 7 bases between. Germline CDR1 and CDR2: LNHDA and SQIVND (reference sequence). CDR3: CASRVGYNSPLHF. The CDR3 DNA sequence: TGTGCCAGTAGGGTGGGGTATAATTCACCCCTCCACTTT.